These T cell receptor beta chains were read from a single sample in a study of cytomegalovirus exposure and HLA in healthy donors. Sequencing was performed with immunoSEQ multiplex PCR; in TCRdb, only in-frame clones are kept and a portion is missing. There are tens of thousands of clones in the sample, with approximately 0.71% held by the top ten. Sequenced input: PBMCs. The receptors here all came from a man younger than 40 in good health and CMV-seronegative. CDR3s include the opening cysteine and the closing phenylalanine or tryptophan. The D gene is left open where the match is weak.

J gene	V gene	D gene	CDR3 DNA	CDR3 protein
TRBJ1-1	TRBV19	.	TGTGCCAGTAGTAGGGGAGGGGCGGCAGCTGAAGCTTTCTTT	CASSRGGAAAEAFF
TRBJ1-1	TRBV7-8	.	TGTGCCAGCAGTCAAACACGGGGGGCTTTCTTT	CASSQTRGAFF
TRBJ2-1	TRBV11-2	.	TGTGCCAGCAGCCTAAGGACAATCTACAATGAGCAGTTCTTC	CASSLRTIYNEQFF
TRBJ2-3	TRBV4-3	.	TGCGCCAGCAGCCAAGATCCACTCACAGATACGCAGTATTTT	CASSQDPLTDTQYF
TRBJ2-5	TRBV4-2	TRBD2	TGTGCCAGCAGCCAAGATGAGGGAGGGTGGGAGACCCAGTACTTC	CASSQDEGGWETQYF
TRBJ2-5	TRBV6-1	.	TGTGCCAGCAGTATCATCGGCGGGAAAGAGACCCAGTACTTC	CASSIIGGKETQYF
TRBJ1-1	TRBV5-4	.	TGTGCCAGCAGCTTGGATGGCAGGGTTAGCACTGAAGCTTTCTTT	CASSLDGRVSTEAFF
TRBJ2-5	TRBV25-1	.	TGTGCCAGCAGTGCGACAGGGCGGGAGGTGGAGACCCAGTACTTC	CASSATGREVETQYF
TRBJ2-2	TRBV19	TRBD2	TGTGCCAGTAGTATAGGGTCTAGCGGGAGAAGGTACGGGGAGCTGTTTTTT	CASSIGSSGRRYGELFF
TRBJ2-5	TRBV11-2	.	TGTGCCAGCAGCTTAGGGTCTAGCCGTGAGACCCAGTACTTC	CASSLGSSRETQYF
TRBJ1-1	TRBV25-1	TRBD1	TGTGCCAGCAGTCCCCACAGGGGTTCCACTGAAGCTTTCTTT	CASSPHRGSTEAFF
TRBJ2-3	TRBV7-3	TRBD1	TGTGCCAGCAGCCCGGGACAGGGGCTCACAGATACGCAGTATTTT	CASSPGQGLTDTQYF
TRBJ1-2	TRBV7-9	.	TGTGCCAGCAGCTTAGGACAACTGTATGGCTACACCTTC	CASSLGQLYGYTF